The source of this TCR beta chain is a study of T cells in tumors after PD-1 blockade. Regarding the study as a whole: Peripheral recruitment is suggested, as some novel exhausted tumor clones were in pre-treatment blood.

Assay: immunoSEQ multiplex PCR; the TCRdb copy retains only in-frame clones and omits some. The sample yields approximately 30,000 clones, around 72% seen once. The J segment lost 2 bases and the V segment lost 5 bases, leaving 4 bases of the junction unmatched. The germline V gene encodes CDR1 SQVTM and CDR2 ANQGSEA. The CDR3 is made up of 14 amino acids. Comment on this clone: The antigen remains unidentified.

This material consisted of PBMCs, taken after anti-PD-1 treatment. This chain uses TRBV29-1 with TRBJ2-1, with 9 nucleotides matching TRBD2. The source of this sequence is a human donor with basal cell carcinoma. The CDR3 DNA reads TGCAGCGTTCTTGCTAGCGGGGCCTACAATGAGCAGTTCTTC. Translation: CSVLASGAYNEQFF.